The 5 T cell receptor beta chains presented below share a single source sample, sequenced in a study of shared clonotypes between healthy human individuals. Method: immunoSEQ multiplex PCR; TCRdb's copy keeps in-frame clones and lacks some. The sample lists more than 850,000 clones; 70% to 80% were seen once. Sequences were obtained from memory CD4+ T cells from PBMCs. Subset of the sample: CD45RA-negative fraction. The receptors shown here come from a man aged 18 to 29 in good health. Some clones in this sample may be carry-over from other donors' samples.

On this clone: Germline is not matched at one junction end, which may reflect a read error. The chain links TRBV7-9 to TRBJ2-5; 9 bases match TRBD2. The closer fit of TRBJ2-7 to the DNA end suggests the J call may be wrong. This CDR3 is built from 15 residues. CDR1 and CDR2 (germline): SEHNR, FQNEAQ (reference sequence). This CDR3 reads CASSLAGTSRPEQYF. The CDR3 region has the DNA TGTGCCAGCAGCCTAGCGGGAACCTCGAGACCCGAGCAGTACTTC.

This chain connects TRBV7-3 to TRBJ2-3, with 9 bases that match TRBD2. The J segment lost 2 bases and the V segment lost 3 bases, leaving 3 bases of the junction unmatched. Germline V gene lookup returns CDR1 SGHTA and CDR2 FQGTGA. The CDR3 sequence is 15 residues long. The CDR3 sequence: CASSFTSGHTDTQYF. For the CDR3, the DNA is TGTGCCAGCAGCTTCACTAGCGGGCACACAGATACGCAGTATTTT.

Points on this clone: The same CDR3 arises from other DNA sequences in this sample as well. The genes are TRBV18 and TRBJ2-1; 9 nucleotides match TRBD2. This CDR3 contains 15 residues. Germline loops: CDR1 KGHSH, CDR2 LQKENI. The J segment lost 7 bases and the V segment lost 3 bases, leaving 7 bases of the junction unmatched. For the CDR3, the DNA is TGTGCCAGCTCACCCCAGGGACTAGCTGGGAATGAGCAGTTCTTC. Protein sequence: CASSPQGLAGNEQFF.

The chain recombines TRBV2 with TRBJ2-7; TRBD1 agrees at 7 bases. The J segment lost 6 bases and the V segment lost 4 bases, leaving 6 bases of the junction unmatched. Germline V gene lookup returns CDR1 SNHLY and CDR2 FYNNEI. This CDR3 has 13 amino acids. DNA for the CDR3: TGTGCCAGCAGTGGGCAGACAGGGAGCGAGCAGTACTTC. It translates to CASSGQTGSEQYF.

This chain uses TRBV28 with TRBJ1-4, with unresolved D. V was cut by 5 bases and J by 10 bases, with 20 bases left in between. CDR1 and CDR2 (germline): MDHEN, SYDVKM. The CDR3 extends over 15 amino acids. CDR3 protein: CASSPPGSGIVKLFF. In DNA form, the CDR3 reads TGTGCCAGCAGTCCACCCGGATCCGGGATAGTAAAACTGTTTTTT.